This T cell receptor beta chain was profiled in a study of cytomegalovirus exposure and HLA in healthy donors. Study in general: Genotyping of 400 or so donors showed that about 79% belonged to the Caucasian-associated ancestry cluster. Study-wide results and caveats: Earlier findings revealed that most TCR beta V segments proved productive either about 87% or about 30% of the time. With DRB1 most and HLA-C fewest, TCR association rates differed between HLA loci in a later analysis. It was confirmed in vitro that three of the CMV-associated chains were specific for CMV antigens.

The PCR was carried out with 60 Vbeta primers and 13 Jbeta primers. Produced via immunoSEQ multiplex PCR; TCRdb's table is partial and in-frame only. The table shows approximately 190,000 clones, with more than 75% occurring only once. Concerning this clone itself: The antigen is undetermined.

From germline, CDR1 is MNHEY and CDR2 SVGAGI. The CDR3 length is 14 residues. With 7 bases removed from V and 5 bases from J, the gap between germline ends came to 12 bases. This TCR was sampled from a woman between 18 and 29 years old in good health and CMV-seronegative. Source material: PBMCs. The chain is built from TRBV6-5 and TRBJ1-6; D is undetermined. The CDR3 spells CASNPHEDNSPLHF. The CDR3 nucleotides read TGTGCCAGCAACCCTCACGAGGATAATTCACCCCTCCACTTT.